Below, one T cell receptor (beta chain) is given with its context. The CDR3 loop spans 18 amino acids. The sample is drawn from a study of blood T cell repertoires in COVID-19. As for the study in general: The United States, Italy and Spain provided the acute and convalescent COVID-19 samples. From T cells, B-cell-depleted T cells, or PBMCs came the material, which was cDNA or gDNA.

Authors' analysis steps: The assay estimated nucleated cells by amplifying reference gene primers. Sequencing was performed with immunoSEQ multiplex PCR; in TCRdb, only in-frame clones are kept and a portion is missing. That table furnishes V, J and clone size, whereas the DNA furnished D and trimming. Here the sample spans 110,000 or so clones, over 70% being singletons. The receptor comes from a middle-aged man with acute or convalescent COVID-19. Input material: peripheral blood. The chain links TRBV21-1 to TRBJ2-2; TRBD1 is the table's D call and was not checked against the DNA. TRBV21-1 is listed as a pseudogene. The CDR3, as DNA: TGTGCCAGCACCACCCCCGAGCAGGGGATAATGGACACCGGGGAGCTGTTTTTT. This sequence encodes CASTTPEQGIMDTGELFF.